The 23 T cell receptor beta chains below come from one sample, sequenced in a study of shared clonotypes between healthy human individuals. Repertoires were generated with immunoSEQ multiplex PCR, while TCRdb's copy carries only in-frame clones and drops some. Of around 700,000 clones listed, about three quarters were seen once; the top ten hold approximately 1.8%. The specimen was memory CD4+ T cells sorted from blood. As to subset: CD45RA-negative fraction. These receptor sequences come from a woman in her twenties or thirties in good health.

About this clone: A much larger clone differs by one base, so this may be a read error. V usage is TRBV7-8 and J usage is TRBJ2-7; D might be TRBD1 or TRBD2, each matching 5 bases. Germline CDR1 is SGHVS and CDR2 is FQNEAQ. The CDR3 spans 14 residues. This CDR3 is CVSSHWTGHLEQYF. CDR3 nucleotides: TGTGTCAGCAGTCATTGGACTGGACACCTCGAGCAGTACTTC. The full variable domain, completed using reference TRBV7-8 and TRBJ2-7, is GAGVSQSPRYKVAKRGQDVALRCDPISGHVSLFWYQQALGQGPEFLTYFQNEAQLDKSGLPSDRFFAERPEGSVSTLKIQRTQQEDSAVYLCVSSHWTGHLEQYFGPGTRLTVT.

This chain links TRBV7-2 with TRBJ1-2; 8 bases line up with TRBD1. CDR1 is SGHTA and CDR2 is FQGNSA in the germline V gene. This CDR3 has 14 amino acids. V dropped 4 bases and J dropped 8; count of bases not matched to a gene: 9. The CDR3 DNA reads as TGTGCCAGCAGCTCTCCCAGGGGGCTGGGAGGCTACACCTTC. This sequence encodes CASSSPRGLGGYTF.

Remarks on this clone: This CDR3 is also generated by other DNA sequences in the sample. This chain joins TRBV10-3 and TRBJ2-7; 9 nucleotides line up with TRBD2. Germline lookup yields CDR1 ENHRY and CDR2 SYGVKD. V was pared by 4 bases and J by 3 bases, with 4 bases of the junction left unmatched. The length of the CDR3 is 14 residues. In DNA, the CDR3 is TGTGCCATCAGTGGGCTAGCGGGAAGCTACGAGCAGTACTTC. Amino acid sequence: CAISGLAGSYEQYF.

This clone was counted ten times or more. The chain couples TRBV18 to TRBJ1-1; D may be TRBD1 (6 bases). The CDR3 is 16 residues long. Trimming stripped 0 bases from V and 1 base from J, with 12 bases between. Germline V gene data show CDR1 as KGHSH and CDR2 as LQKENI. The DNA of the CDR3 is TGTGCCAGCTCACCACCGTCCGGACAGTCGAACACTGAAGCTTTCTTT. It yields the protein CASSPPSGQSNTEAFF.

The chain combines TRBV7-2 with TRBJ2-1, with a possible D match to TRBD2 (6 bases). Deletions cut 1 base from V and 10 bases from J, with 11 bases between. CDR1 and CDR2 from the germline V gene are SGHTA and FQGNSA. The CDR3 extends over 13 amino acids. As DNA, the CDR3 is TGTGCCAGCAGCTTAGGAGTTACTAGCGAGCAGTTCTTC. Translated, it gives CASSLGVTSEQFF.

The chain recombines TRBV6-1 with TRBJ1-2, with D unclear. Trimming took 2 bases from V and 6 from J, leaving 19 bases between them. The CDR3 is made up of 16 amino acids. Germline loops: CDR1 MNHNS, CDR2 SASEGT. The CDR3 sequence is CASSERATERRNGYTF. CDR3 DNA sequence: TGTGCCAGCAGTGAACGGGCGACCGAACGACGGAATGGCTACACCTTC.

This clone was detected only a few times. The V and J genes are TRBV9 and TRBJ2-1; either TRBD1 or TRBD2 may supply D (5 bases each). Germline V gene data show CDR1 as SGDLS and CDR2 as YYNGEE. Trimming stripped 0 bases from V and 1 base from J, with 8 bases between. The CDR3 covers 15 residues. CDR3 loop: CASSVDWGSYNEQFF. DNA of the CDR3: TGTGCCAGCAGCGTAGATTGGGGGTCCTACAATGAGCAGTTCTTC.

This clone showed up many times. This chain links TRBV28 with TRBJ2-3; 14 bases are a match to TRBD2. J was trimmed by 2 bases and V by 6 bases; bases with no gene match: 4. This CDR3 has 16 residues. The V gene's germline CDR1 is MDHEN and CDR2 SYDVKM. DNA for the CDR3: TGTGCCAGCAGAGGACTAGCGGGAGGAAACACAGATACGCAGTATTTT. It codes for CASRGLAGGNTDTQYF.

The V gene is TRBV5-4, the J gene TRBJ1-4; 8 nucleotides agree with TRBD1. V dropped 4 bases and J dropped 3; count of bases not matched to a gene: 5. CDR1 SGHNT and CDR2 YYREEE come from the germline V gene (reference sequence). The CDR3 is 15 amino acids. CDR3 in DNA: TGTGCCAGCAGCCAGGACAGGGCCTCTAATGAAAAACTGTTTTTT. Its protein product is CASSQDRASNEKLFF.

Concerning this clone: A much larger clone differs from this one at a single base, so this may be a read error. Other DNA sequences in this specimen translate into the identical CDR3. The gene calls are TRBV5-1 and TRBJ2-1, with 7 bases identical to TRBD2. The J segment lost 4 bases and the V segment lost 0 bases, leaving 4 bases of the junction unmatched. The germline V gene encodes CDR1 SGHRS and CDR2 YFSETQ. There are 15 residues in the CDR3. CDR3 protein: CASSLASGGYNEQFF. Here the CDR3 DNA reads TGCGCCAGCAGCTTGGCTAGCGGAGGATACAATGAGCAGTTCTTC.

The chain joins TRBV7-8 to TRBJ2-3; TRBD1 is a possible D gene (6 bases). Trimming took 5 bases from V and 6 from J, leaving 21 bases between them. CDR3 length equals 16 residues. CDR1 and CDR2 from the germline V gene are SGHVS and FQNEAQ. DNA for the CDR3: TGTGCCAGCAGCCAGATGGCACAGGGTCACGCGGATACGCAGTATTTT. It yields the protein CASSQMAQGHADTQYF.

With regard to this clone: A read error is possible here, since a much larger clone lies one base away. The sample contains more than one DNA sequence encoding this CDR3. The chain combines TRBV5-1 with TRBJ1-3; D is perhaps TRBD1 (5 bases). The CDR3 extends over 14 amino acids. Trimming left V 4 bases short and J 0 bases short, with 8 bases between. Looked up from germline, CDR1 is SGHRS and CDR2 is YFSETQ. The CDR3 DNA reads TGCGCCAGCAGCCCGGGGACCTCTGGAAACACCATATATTTT. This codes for CASSPGTSGNTIYF.

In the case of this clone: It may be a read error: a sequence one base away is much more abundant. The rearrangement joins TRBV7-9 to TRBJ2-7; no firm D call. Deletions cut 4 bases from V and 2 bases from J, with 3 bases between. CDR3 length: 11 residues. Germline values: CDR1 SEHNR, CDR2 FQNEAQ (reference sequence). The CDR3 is CASSSAYEQYF. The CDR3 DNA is TGTGCCAGCAGCTCCGCCTACGAGCAGTACTTC.

This chain's CDR3 is CASSGDADSPLHF. CDR3 bases: TGTGCCAGCAGTGGTGACGCCGATTCACCCCTCCACTTT. The chain uses TRBV25-1 and TRBJ1-6, with D uncertain. The CDR3 totals 13 residues. The V gene lost 4 bases and the J gene lost 8 bases, with 9 bases spanning the gap. Germline lookup yields CDR1 MGHDK and CDR2 SYGVNS.

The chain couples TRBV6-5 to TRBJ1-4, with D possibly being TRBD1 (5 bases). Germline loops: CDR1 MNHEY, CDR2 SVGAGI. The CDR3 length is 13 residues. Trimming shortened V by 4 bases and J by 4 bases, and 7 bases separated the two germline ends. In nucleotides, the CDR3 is TGTGCCAGCAGTTGGGACCTTAATGAAAAACTGTTTTTT. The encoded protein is CASSWDLNEKLFF.

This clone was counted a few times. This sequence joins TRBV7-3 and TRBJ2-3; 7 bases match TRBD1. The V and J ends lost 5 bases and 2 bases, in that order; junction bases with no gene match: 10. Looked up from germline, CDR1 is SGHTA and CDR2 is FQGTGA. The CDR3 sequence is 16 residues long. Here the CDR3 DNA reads TGTGCCAGCAGCCCCTTAGGGACAGTGATCACAGATACGCAGTATTTT. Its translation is CASSPLGTVITDTQYF.

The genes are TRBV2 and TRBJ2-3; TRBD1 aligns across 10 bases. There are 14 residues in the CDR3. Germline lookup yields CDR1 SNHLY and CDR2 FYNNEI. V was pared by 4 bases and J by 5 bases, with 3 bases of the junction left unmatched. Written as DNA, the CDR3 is TGTGCCAGCAGTGTTGGGGACAGGGGAGATACGCAGTATTTT. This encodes CASSVGDRGDTQYF.

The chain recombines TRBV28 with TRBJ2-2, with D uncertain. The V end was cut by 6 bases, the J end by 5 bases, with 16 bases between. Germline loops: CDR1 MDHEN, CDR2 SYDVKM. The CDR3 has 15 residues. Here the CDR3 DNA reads TGTGCCAGCAGGCCTAGATGGCGCGAAACCGGGGAGCTGTTTTTT. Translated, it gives CASRPRWRETGELFF.

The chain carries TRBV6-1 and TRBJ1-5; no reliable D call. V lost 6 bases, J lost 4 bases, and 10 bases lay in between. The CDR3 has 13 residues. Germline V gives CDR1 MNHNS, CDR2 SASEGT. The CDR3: CASSEIRNQPQHF. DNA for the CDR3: TGTGCCAGCAGCGAGATCCGGAATCAGCCCCAGCATTTT.

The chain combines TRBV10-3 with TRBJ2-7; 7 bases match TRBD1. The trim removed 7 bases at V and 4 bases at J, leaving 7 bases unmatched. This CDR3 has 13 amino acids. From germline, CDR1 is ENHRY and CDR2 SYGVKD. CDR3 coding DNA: TGTGCCATCACCGGGGACAGTGCTTACGAGCAGTACTTC. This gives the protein CAITGDSAYEQYF.

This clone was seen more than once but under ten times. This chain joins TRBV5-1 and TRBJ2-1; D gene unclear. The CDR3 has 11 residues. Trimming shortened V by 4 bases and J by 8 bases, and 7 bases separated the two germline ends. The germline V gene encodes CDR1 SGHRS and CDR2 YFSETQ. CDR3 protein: CASSRSHEQFF. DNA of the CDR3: TGCGCCAGCAGCAGATCGCATGAGCAGTTCTTC.

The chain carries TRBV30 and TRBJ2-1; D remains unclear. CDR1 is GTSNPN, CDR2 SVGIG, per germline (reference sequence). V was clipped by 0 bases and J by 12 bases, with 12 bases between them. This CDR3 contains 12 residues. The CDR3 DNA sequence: TGTGCCTGGAGTGTTCATTTAGGCGGGCAGTTCTTC. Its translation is CAWSVHLGGQFF.

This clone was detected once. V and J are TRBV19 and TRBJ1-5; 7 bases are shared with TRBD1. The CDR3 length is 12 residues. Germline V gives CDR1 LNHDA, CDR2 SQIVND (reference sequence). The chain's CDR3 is CATSRGNQPQHF. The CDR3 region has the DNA TGTGCGACTAGCAGGGGGAATCAGCCCCAGCATTTT.